This T cell receptor (beta chain) was identified in a study of identifying expanded T cells in peripheral blood. This clone appeared a few times. Antigen unknown. Collection occurred without any documented infections or immune events in donors. Here immunoSEQ multiplex PCR was the method, and the copy in TCRdb shows in-frame clones only, minus some. The sample includes 60,000 to 65,000 clones, roughly four fifths of them seen just once. Study-wide results and caveats: Across healthy donors, higher total template counts meant significantly greater approximately two-week count variance. Differentially abundant clones: 0.95 to 1.5 between replicates, 15 to 17 at roughly 15 days, 19 to 20 at four.

The CDR3 runs 16 residues. Germline lookup yields CDR1 SEHNR and CDR2 FQNEAQ (reference sequence). With V trimmed by 5 bases and J by 3 bases, 7 bases remained unmatched. The sequence was obtained from a person between 18 and 75 years old in good health. The sequencing input was blood. The rearrangement links TRBV7-9 to TRBJ2-1; TRBD2 matches at 10 bases. The CDR3 sequence is CASSQTSGVLYNEQFF. The CDR3 region has the DNA TGTGCCAGCAGCCAAACTAGCGGGGTCCTCTACAATGAGCAGTTCTTC. The whole variable domain, remainder taken from reference TRBV7-9 and TRBJ2-1, is DTGVSQNPRHKITKRGQNVTFRCDPISEHNRLYWYRQTLGQGPEFLTYFQNEAQLEKSRLLSDRFSAERPKGSFSTLEIQRTEQGDSAMYLCASSQTSGVLYNEQFFGPGTRLTVL.